This T cell receptor (beta chain) stems from a study of T-cell reconstitution after alpha-beta-depleted transplantation in children. Remarks on this clonotype: The target antigen is unknown.

Unique molecular identifiers were incorporated during preparation of the TCRbeta library. TCRdb re-called the PCR reads through MiXCR, storing one row per CDR3 protein. The profile shows approximately 980,000 distinct CDR3 sequences, roughly 29% of them singletons. This CDR3 contains 14 residues. Germline CDR1 and CDR2: LNHDA and SQIVND (reference sequence). Trimming took 0 bases from V and 1 from J, leaving 6 bases between them. Study-level results: T-cell numbers and diversity one year post-transplant derived largely from freshly generated T cells.

The TCR was taken from a boy under two years old who had a stem cell transplant for SCID, so the T cells may come from the graft donor. The sample consisted of PBMCs, mostly from graft donor cells, taken 360 days after TCRalphabeta/CD19-depleted stem cell transplant. This chain joins TRBV19 and TRBJ1-1, with a weak D call TRBD1 (5 bases). The DNA for the CDR3 is TGTGCCAGTAGTATAGACAGGGAGAACACTGAAGCTTTCTTT. Translating gives CASSIDRENTEAFF.